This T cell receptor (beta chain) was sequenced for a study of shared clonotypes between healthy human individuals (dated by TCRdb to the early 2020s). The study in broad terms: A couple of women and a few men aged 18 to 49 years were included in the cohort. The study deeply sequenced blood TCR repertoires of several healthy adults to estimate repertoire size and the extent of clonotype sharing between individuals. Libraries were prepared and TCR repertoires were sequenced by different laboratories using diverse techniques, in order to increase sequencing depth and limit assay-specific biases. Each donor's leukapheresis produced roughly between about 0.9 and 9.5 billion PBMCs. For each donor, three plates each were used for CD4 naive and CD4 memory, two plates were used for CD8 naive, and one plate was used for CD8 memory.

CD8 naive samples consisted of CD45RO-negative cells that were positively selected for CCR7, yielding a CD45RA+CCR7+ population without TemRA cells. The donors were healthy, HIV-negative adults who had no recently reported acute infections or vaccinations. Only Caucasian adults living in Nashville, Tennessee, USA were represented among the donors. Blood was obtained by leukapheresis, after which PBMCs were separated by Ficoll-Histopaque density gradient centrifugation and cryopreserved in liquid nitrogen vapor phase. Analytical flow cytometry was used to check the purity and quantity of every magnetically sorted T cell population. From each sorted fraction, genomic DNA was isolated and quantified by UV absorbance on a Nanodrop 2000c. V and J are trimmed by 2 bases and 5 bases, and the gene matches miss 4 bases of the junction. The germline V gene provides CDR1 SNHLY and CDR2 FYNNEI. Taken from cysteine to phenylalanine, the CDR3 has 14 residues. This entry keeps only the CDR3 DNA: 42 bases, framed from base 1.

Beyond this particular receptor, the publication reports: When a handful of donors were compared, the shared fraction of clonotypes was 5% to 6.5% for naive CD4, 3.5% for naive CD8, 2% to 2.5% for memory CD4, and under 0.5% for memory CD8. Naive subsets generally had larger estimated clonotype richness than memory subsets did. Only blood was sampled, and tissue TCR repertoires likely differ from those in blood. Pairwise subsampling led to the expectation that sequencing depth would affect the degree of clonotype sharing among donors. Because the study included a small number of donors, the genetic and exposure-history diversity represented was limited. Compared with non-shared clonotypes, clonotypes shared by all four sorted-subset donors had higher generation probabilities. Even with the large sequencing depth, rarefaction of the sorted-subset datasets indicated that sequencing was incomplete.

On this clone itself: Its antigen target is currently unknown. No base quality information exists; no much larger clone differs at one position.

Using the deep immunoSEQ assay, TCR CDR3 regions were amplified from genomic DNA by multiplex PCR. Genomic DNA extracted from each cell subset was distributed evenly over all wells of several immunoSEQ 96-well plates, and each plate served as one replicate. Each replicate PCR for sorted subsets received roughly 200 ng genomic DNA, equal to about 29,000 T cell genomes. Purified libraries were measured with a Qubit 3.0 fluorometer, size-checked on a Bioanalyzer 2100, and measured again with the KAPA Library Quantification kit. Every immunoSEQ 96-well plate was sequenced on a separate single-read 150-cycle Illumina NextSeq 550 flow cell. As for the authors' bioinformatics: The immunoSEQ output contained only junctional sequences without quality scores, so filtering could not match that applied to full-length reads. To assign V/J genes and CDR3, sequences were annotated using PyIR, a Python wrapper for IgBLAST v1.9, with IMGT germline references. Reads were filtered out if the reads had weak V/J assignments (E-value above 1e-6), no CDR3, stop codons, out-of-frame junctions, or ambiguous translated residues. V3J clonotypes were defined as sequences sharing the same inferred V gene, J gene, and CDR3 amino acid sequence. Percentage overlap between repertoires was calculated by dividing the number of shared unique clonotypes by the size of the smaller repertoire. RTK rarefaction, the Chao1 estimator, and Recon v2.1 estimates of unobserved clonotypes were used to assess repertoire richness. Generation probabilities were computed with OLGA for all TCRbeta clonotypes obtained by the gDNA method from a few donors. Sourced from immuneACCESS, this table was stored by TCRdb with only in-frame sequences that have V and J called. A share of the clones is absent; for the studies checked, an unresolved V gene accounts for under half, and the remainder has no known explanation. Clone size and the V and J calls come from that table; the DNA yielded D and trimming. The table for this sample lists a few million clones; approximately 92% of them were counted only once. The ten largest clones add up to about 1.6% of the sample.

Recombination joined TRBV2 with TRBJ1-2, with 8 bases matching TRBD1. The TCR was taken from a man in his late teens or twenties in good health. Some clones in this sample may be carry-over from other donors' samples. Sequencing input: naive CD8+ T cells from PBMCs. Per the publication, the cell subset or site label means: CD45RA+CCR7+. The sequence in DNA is TGTGCCAGCAGTGAAAGCAGGACAGGGTATGGCTACACCTTC. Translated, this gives CASSESRTGYGYTF.